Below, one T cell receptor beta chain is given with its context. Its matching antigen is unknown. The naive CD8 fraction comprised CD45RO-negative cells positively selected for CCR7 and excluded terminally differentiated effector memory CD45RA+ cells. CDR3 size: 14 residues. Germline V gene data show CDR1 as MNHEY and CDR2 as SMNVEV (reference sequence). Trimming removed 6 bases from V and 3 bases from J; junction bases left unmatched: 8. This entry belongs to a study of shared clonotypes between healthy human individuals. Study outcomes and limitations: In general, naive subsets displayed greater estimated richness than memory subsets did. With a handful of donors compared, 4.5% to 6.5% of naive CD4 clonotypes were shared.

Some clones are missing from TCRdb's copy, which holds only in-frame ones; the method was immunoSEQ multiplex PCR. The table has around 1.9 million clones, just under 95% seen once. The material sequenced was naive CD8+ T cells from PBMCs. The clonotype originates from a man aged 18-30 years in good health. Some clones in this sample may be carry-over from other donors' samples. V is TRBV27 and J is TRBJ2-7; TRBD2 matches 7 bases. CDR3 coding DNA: TGTGCCAGCAGCCTTCGGGGGGTTCGCTACGAGCAGTACTTC. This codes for CASSLRGVRYEQYF.